The T cell receptor (beta chain) described here comes from a study of blood T cell repertoires in COVID-19. Study at large: Both acute and convalescent COVID-19 samples were obtained from the United States, Italy and Spain.

V shed 8 bases and J 4 bases; nucleotides not matched to a gene: 11. The CDR3 is 16 residues long. Germline V gene data show CDR1 as SNHLY and CDR2 as FYNNEI. Sequencing was performed with immunoSEQ multiplex PCR; in TCRdb, only in-frame clones are kept and a portion is missing. This table holds under 250,000 clones, about 83% found once. Input material: peripheral blood. The chain links TRBV2 to TRBJ2-1, with TRBD2 matching 10 bases. This clonotype was obtained from a man aged 40-49 years with active or convalescent COVID-19. The CDR3 DNA reads as TGTGCCAGCGACGAACAGGGACTAGCGCTATACAATGAGCAGTTCTTC. Protein product: CASDEQGLALYNEQFF. Based on the CDR3 plus reference TRBV2 and TRBJ2-1, the full variable domain is EPEVTQTPSHQVTQMGQEVILRCVPISNHLYFYWYRQILGQKVEFLVSFYNNEISEKSEIFDDQFSVERPDGSNFTLKIRSTKLEDSAMYFCASDEQGLALYNEQFFGPGTRLTVL.